One and the same sample provided the 19 T cell receptor beta chains below, sequenced in a study of T cell changes during pregnancy in multiple sclerosis. Sequenced by immunoSEQ multiplex PCR; TCRdb stores in-frame clones only, minus some. The sample holds approximately 41,000 clones, roughly 87% seen once. The sample consisted of CD4+ T cells from peripheral blood mononuclear cells, taken in the first trimester of pregnancy. The receptors here all came from a female donor with multiple sclerosis, enrolled in a pregnancy study.

The chain joins TRBV7-9 to TRBJ1-1; weak D call: TRBD1 (6 bases). V gave up 5 bases and J gave up 5 bases, with 18 bases separating them. This CDR3 has 15 amino acids. Germline V gene data show CDR1 as SEHNR and CDR2 as FQNEAQ (reference sequence). CDR3 amino acids: CASSLQGGGGTEAFF. The CDR3 bases are TGTGCCAGCAGCCTACAAGGGGGGGGTGGAACTGAAGCTTTCTTT.

The chain is built from TRBV5-1 and TRBJ2-3; 13 bases match TRBD2. Germline V CDR1 and CDR2: SGHRS, YFSETQ. The trim removed 1 base at V and 3 bases at J, leaving 2 bases unmatched. The CDR3 contains 16 residues. The CDR3 region has the DNA TGCGCCAGCAGCTTGAGGACTAGCGGGAGTACAGATACGCAGTATTTT. Translating gives CASSLRTSGSTDTQYF.

This clone was detected only a few times. This rearrangement joins TRBV12-5 to TRBJ2-1; possibly TRBD2 for D (6 bases). CDR3 length: 14 amino acids. Trimming cost V 1 base and J 8 bases, with 12 bases left between them. The germline V gene has CDR1 LGHNT and CDR2 FRNRAP. The CDR3 DNA reads as TGTGCTAGTGGTTTGGGTCGGGAGAGCGATGAGCAGTTCTTC. This codes for CASGLGRESDEQFF.

The rearrangement uses TRBV6-4 and TRBJ1-3; 8 bases align to TRBD1. Germline trimming cut 8 bases from V and 3 bases from J; bases unmatched to any gene: 6. CDR3 length equals 14 residues. Per germline, CDR1 MRHNA and CDR2 SNTAGT. The CDR3 spells CASGSQGDGNTIYF. CDR3 nucleotide sequence: TGTGCCAGCGGATCACAGGGGGATGGAAACACCATATATTTT.

The chain links TRBV5-1 to TRBJ2-3; 8 nucleotides line up with TRBD2. There are 14 residues in the CDR3. V gave up 6 bases and J gave up 2 bases; unmatched junction bases: 5. Germline lookup yields CDR1 SGHRS and CDR2 YFSETQ. CDR3 in amino acids: CASKVSGVTDTQYF. In DNA form, the CDR3 reads TGCGCCAGCAAGGTTAGCGGGGTCACAGATACGCAGTATTTT.

The chain couples TRBV11-3 to TRBJ1-1, with no clear D. This CDR3 is 13 amino acids long. The V gene's germline CDR1 is SGHNT and CDR2 YENEEA. V lost 1 base and J lost 8, with 11 bases in between. CDR3 sequence reads: CASSLGIQFEAFF. CDR3 in DNA: TGTGCCAGCAGCTTAGGAATACAGTTCGAAGCTTTCTTT.

The V call is TRBV4-1, the J call TRBJ1-1; no firm D call. Between the trimmed V and J ends, which lost 5 bases and 3 bases, there was a span of 19 bases. CDR3 size: 16 residues. Germline V lookup: CDR1 MGHRA, CDR2 YSYEKL. CDR3 sequence reads: CASSARPARRDTEAFF. CDR3 nucleotide sequence: TGCGCCAGCAGCGCCCGACCAGCAAGGAGGGACACTGAAGCTTTCTTT.

This clone was found once. The rearrangement uses TRBV27 and TRBJ1-2; 7 nucleotides align to TRBD1. Losses at the gene ends were 6 bases for V and 2 bases for J; bases not matched to a gene: 9. The CDR3 covers 15 residues. CDR1 MNHEY and CDR2 SMNVEV come from the germline V gene (reference sequence). The CDR3 DNA reads TGTGCCAGCAGGCTTGGGGGACAGATAAACTATGGCTACACCTTC. This translates into CASRLGGQINYGYTF.

The chain joins TRBV2 to TRBJ1-1; D gene uncertain. Trimming removed 7 bases from V and 1 base from J, with 10 bases in between. The CDR3 sequence is 13 residues long. Germline CDR1 is SNHLY and CDR2 is FYNNEI. CDR3 coding DNA: TGTGCCAGCAAGGAGCAGTCGAACACTGAAGCTTTCTTT. It encodes CASKEQSNTEAFF. Together with reference TRBV2 and TRBJ1-1, the CDR3 gives the full variable domain: EPEVTQTPSHQVTQMGQEVILRCVPISNHLYFYWYRQILGQKVEFLVSFYNNEISEKSEIFDDQFSVERPDGSNFTLKIRSTKLEDSAMYFCASKEQSNTEAFFGQGTRLTVV.

This chain uses TRBV7-9 with TRBJ1-2, with 7 bases identical to TRBD1. The CDR3 spans 13 residues. Germline V gene lookup returns CDR1 SEHNR and CDR2 FQNEAQ (reference sequence). Trimming at V came to 1 base and at J to 7 bases, leaving 3 bases not matched to a gene. CDR3 loop: CASSLEAGGGYTF. For the CDR3, the DNA is TGTGCCAGCAGCTTAGAGGCAGGGGGTGGCTACACCTTC.

The chain couples TRBV6-6 to TRBJ2-5, with TRBD1 identical over 9 bases. Germline assignment: CDR1 MNHNY and CDR2 SVGAGI (reference sequence). The length of the CDR3 is 15 residues. V lost 5 bases, J lost 5 bases, and 9 bases stayed unmatched. The CDR3 reads CASSEDRGGGETQYF. As DNA, the CDR3 is TGTGCCAGCAGTGAGGACAGGGGTGGTGGGGAGACCCAGTACTTC.

J is TRBJ1-4 and V is TRBV5-6; unclear D gene. This CDR3 spans 15 amino acids. Germline V lookup: CDR1 SGHDT, CDR2 YYEEEE. V lost 3 bases to trimming and J lost 3 bases, with 12 bases between them. CDR3: CASSSSPGANEKLFF. In DNA form, the CDR3 reads TGTGCCAGCAGCTCGAGCCCCGGGGCTAATGAAAAACTGTTTTTT.

The rearrangement links TRBV4-1 to TRBJ2-7; a weak D match, TRBD2 (6 bases). The V end was cut by 0 bases, the J end by 2 bases, with 14 bases between. The CDR3 contains 16 residues. The germline V gene has CDR1 MGHRA and CDR2 YSYEKL. For the CDR3, the DNA is TGCGCCAGCAGCCAAGATATTTCAGGGACTCCCTACGAGCAGTACTTC. It yields the protein CASSQDISGTPYEQYF.

The genes are TRBV28 and TRBJ1-2, with 7 bases aligning to TRBD1. The trim removed 8 bases at V and 5 bases at J, leaving 8 bases unmatched. Germline CDR1 MDHEN, CDR2 SYDVKM. This CDR3 region has 13 residues. The CDR3 DNA reads TGTGCCAGCGGACAGGCCGCTTTTTATGGCTACACCTTC. Residues: CASGQAAFYGYTF.

V and J are TRBV6-1 and TRBJ1-2; 9 bases align to TRBD1. This CDR3 has 14 amino acids. Germline assignment: CDR1 MNHNS and CDR2 SASEGT. V lost 4 bases to trimming and J lost 6 bases; unmatched junction nucleotides: 6. The CDR3 loop reads CASSGGQGMDGYTF. Here the CDR3 DNA reads TGTGCCAGCAGTGGGGGACAGGGCATGGATGGCTACACCTTC.

This clone was observed once. The DNA for the CDR3 is TGTGCCTGGATAGGAGTCGCGGGAGAGACCCAGTACTTC. This encodes CAWIGVAGETQYF. The chain couples TRBV30 to TRBJ2-5, with D perhaps matching TRBD2 (5 bases). Trimming took 4 bases from V and 4 from J, leaving 13 bases between them. The CDR3 contains 13 residues. Germline values: CDR1 GTSNPN, CDR2 SVGIG (reference sequence).

V is TRBV7-2 and J is TRBJ2-7; D might be TRBD2 (6 bases). The V end lost 1 base, the J end lost 1 base, and 8 bases lay between the germline ends. Germline values: CDR1 SGHTA, CDR2 FQGNSA. The CDR3 consists of 14 residues. The CDR3 loop is CASSLGRGSYEQYF. CDR3 coding DNA: TGTGCCAGCAGCTTAGGGCGGGGTTCCTACGAGCAGTACTTC.

The rearrangement joins TRBV29-1 to TRBJ1-1, with D perhaps TRBD1 (6 bases). The V end was cut by 6 bases, the J end by 1 base, with 12 bases between. The CDR3 contains 13 residues. CDR1 and CDR2 from the germline V gene are SQVTM and ANQGSEA. The chain's CDR3 is CSVAGQSNTEAFF. CDR3 sequence (DNA): TGCAGCGTCGCAGGACAGTCGAACACTGAAGCTTTCTTT.

The chain links TRBV7-3 to TRBJ2-1; 12 bases align to TRBD2. V dropped 6 bases and J dropped 10; count of bases not matched to a gene: 10. The CDR3 loop spans 15 amino acids. Germline V lookup: CDR1 SGHTA, CDR2 FQGTGA. The CDR3 region is CASSFLAGGWGEQFF. CDR3 nucleotide sequence: TGTGCCAGCAGTTTCCTAGCGGGAGGGTGGGGAGAGCAGTTCTTC.